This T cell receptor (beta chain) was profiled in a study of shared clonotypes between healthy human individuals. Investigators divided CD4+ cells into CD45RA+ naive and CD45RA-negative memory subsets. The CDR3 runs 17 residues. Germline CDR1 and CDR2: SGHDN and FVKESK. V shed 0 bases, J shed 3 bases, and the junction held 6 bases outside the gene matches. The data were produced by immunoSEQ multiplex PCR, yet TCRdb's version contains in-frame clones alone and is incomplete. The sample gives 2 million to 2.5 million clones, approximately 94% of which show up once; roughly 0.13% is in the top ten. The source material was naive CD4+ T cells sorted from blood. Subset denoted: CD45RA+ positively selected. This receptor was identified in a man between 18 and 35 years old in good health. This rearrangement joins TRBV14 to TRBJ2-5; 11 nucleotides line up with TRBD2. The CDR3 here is CASSQDELLAGEETQYF. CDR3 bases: TGTGCCAGCAGCCAAGATGAACTACTAGCGGGGGAAGAGACCCAGTACTTC.